Following are 26 T cell receptor beta chains from one sample sequenced in a study of control samples from healthy donors and cancer patients. Generated by immunoSEQ multiplex PCR, the TCRdb table keeps only in-frame clones and is missing some. The sample lists 85,000 to 90,000 clones, 85% occurring once. The sample comprised blood. These receptors were taken from a woman aged 40-49 years in good health.

The chain links TRBV2 to TRBJ2-2, with 9 bases aligning to TRBD1. The germline V gene encodes CDR1 SNHLY and CDR2 FYNNEI. This CDR3 comprises 15 residues. J was trimmed by 0 bases and V by 6 bases; bases with no gene match: 2. CDR3 bases: TGTGCCAGCAGGGGACAGGGTTCGAACACCGGGGAGCTGTTTTTT. Protein product: CASRGQGSNTGELFF.

The rearrangement uses TRBV3-1 (or the pseudogene TRBV3-2) and TRBJ2-1; D not resolved. V was trimmed by 2 bases and J by 2 bases, leaving 10 bases between them. The CDR3 is made up of 15 amino acids. From germline, CDR1 is LGHDT and CDR2 YNNKEL (reference sequence). The CDR3 DNA sequence: TGTGCCAGCAGCCAATTAGGTACCCCCTACAATGAGCAGTTCTTC. It yields the protein CASSQLGTPYNEQFF.

V and J are TRBV5-1 and TRBJ1-4; a weak D match, TRBD1 (6 bases). The germline V gene encodes CDR1 SGHRS and CDR2 YFSETQ. The CDR3 totals 17 residues. V was clipped by 3 bases and J by 5 bases, with 20 bases between them. CDR3 residues: CASSWGGYGQKNEKLFF. The CDR3 coding sequence is TGCGCCAGCAGCTGGGGCGGTTACGGACAGAAAAATGAAAAACTGTTTTTT.

This clone has only one observation. The rearrangement uses TRBV5-1 and TRBJ1-6; possibly TRBD1 for D (5 bases). Germline V lookup: CDR1 SGHRS, CDR2 YFSETQ. The CDR3 sequence is 16 residues long. Deletions cut 0 bases from V and 3 bases from J, with 10 bases between. The CDR3 nucleotides are TGCGCCAGCAGCTTGGACCGACAGCTCTATAATTCACCCCTCCACTTT. Its protein is CASSLDRQLYNSPLHF.

The rearrangement joins TRBV7-8 to TRBJ2-2; D remains unclear. Germline V lookup: CDR1 SGHVS, CDR2 FQNEAQ. V dropped 5 bases and J dropped 4 bases, with 2 bases sitting between them. This CDR3 is built from 11 residues. The CDR3 bases are TGTGCCAGCAGCCCCACCGGGGAGCTGTTTTTT. This codes for CASSPTGELFF.

For this clone: Within the sample, other DNA sequences also encode this same CDR3. The chain employs TRBV6-5 and TRBJ1-3, with 9 nucleotides matching TRBD1. V shed 6 bases, J shed 2 bases, and the junction held 5 bases outside the gene matches. Germline-derived CDR1 and CDR2 are MNHEY and SVGAGI. The CDR3 is 15 amino acids. CDR3 sequence (DNA): TGTGCCAGCAGGGCTACAGGGGGCACTGGAAACACCATATATTTT. Amino acid sequence: CASRATGGTGNTIYF.

This clone was seen once. The chain couples TRBV5-1 to TRBJ2-5; 9 bases align to TRBD1. CDR3 length: 14 amino acids. From germline, CDR1 is SGHRS and CDR2 YFSETQ. The V segment lost 4 bases and the J segment 5 bases; nucleotides outside the gene matches: 6. Here the CDR3 DNA reads TGCGCCAGCAGCCCGGGACAGGGTTTGGAGACCCAGTACTTC. As protein: CASSPGQGLETQYF.

The V and J genes are TRBV10-3 and TRBJ2-3, with D perhaps being TRBD1 or TRBD2 (5 bases each). This CDR3 has 14 residues. CDR1 and CDR2 (germline): ENHRY, SYGVKD. The V gene lost 0 bases and the J gene lost 9 bases, with 13 bases spanning the gap. CDR3 DNA sequence: TGTGCCATCAGTGAGTCGAAAGGGACGCTGACGCAGTATTTT. Amino acids: CAISESKGTLTQYF.

This clone was recorded once. V is TRBV18 and J is TRBJ1-2, with TRBD1 identical over 8 bases. The V gene's germline CDR1 is KGHSH and CDR2 LQKENI. J was trimmed by 8 bases and V by 5 bases; bases with no gene match: 19. This CDR3 is 17 amino acids long. This CDR3 reads CASSSWGAGGKGKGYTF. CDR3 DNA: TGTGCCAGCTCAAGCTGGGGGGCAGGGGGCAAAGGGAAAGGCTACACCTTC.

The rearrangement joins TRBV9 to TRBJ2-7, with D possibly being TRBD1 (7 bases). The length of the CDR3 is 18 residues. Germline CDR1 is SGDLS and CDR2 is YYNGEE. The V end lost 0 bases, the J end lost 1 base, and 20 bases lay between the germline ends. CDR3 DNA sequence: TGTGCCAGCAGCGTAGGGATAACCGACAGGGAGGTATCCTACGAGCAGTACTTC. Amino acid sequence: CASSVGITDREVSYEQYF.

The genes are TRBV5-1 and TRBJ1-3; D gene uncertain. The germline V and J ends were trimmed by 5 bases and 0 bases, with 12 bases remaining between them. Germline V gene data show CDR1 as SGHRS and CDR2 as YFSETQ. This CDR3 contains 15 residues. In DNA, the CDR3 is TGCGCCAGCAGGGCCCCGGGGAGCTCTGGAAACACCATATATTTT. Its protein is CASRAPGSSGNTIYF.

Remarks on this clone: Within the sample, other DNA sequences also encode this same CDR3. This chain links TRBV5-1 with TRBJ2-7; TRBD2 might be the D (5 bases). Germline V gene sequence: CDR1 SGHRS, CDR2 YFSETQ. The CDR3 runs to 14 residues. The V end was cut by 0 bases, the J end by 1 base, with 8 bases between. For the CDR3, the DNA is TGCGCCAGCAGCTTGGAAAGAGGGTCCTACGAGCAGTACTTC. Translating gives CASSLERGSYEQYF.

The chain has TRBV13 and TRBJ1-1; D gene ambiguous. Per germline, CDR1 PRHDT and CDR2 FYEKMQ (reference sequence). CDR3 length: 15 amino acids. The ends were cut back, 0 bases at V and 4 bases at J, with 12 bases in the middle. The CDR3 DNA reads as TGTGCCAGCAGCTTAGGTGCAGGATCGGCCACTGAAGCTTTCTTT. Its protein is CASSLGAGSATEAFF.

This rearrangement joins TRBV3-1 (or the pseudogene TRBV3-2) to TRBJ2-4, with D perhaps assigned TRBD1 or TRBD2 (5 bases each). V was cut by 1 base and J by 2 bases, with 9 bases left in between. The CDR3 consists of 15 residues. Germline V gene lookup returns CDR1 LGHDT and CDR2 YNNKEL (reference sequence). The CDR3 nucleotides read TGTGCCAGCAGCCAAGGGGGGTGGTCCAAAAACATTCAGTACTTC. Its translation: CASSQGGWSKNIQYF.

The rearrangement links TRBV5-1 to TRBJ1-1; 7 bases agree with TRBD1. Trimming cost V 4 bases and J 3 bases; bases outside gene matches: 12. CDR3 size: 16 residues. The germline V gene encodes CDR1 SGHRS and CDR2 YFSETQ. The DNA for the CDR3 is TGCGCCAGCAGCAGAGATACAGGGGCCCGGGACACTGAAGCTTTCTTT. It specifies CASSRDTGARDTEAFF. Full variable domain (missing parts from reference TRBV5-1 and TRBJ1-1): KAGVTQTPRYLIKTRGQQVTLSCSPISGHRSVSWYQQTPGQGLQFLFEYFSETQRNKGNFPGRFSGRQFSNSRSEMNVSTLELGDSALYLCASSRDTGARDTEAFFGQGTRLTVV.

The chain couples TRBV6-5 to TRBJ2-7; D is ambiguous. V lost 0 bases and J lost 3, with 15 bases in between. Germline V gives CDR1 MNHEY, CDR2 SVGAGI. The CDR3 loop spans 16 amino acids. CDR3 amino acids: CASSYSLRLSLYEQYF. DNA of the CDR3: TGTGCCAGCAGTTACTCGCTCCGACTTAGCCTCTACGAGCAGTACTTC.

V is TRBV7-3 and J is TRBJ2-5; D unresolved. Germline loops: CDR1 SGHTA, CDR2 FQGTGA. The CDR3 length is 13 residues. Trimming removed 0 bases at V and 5 bases at J, with 7 bases between. The CDR3 bases are TGTGCCAGCAGCTTAACGATGAGGGAGACCCAGTACTTC. Residues: CASSLTMRETQYF.

V is TRBV10-3 and J is TRBJ2-3; 8 nucleotides agree with TRBD1. Germline loops: CDR1 ENHRY, CDR2 SYGVKD. J lost 1 base, V lost 6 bases, and 9 bases had no gene match. This CDR3 has 16 residues. CDR3 protein: CAISLRQGTGTDTQYF. The CDR3 nucleotides read TGTGCCATCAGCCTAAGACAGGGGACGGGCACAGATACGCAGTATTTT.

The chain uses TRBV7-8 and TRBJ1-3; no firm D call. Germline V gene lookup returns CDR1 SGHVS and CDR2 FQNEAQ. The CDR3 has 18 amino acids. V was trimmed by 1 base and J by 7 bases, leaving 23 bases between them. This chain's CDR3 is CASSLGSRSRRSSNTIYF. As DNA, the CDR3 is TGTGCCAGCAGCTTAGGAAGCCGGAGCAGGCGTTCGAGCAACACCATATATTTT.

This clone turned up a few times. CDR3 residues: CASSLASGYEAFF. DNA of the CDR3: TGCGCCAGCAGCTTGGCGTCAGGCTATGAAGCTTTCTTT. The chain carries TRBV5-1 and TRBJ1-1; no clear D gene. The germline V and J ends were trimmed by 0 bases and 7 bases, with 10 bases remaining between them. Germline CDR1 is SGHRS and CDR2 is YFSETQ. The length of the CDR3 is 13 residues.

Written as DNA, the CDR3 is TGCGCCAGCAGCCCGGACAGCTCCTACAATGAGCAGTTCTTC. It yields the protein CASSPDSSYNEQFF. J is TRBJ2-1 and V is TRBV4-3; TRBD1 is a possible D gene (6 bases). V was trimmed by 4 bases and J by 0 bases, leaving 7 bases between them. The CDR3 consists of 14 residues. Germline V gene data show CDR1 as LGHNA and CDR2 as YSLEER.

The rearrangement joins TRBV3-1 (or the pseudogene TRBV3-2) to TRBJ1-1; D is undetermined. Trimming took 0 bases from V and 11 from J, leaving 10 bases between them. The germline gives CDR1 LGHDT, CDR2 YNNKEL (reference sequence). This CDR3 has 12 amino acids. The CDR3 spells CASSQDNGVAFF. The CDR3 DNA is TGTGCCAGCAGCCAAGATAACGGGGTGGCTTTCTTT.

This clone was counted once. This CDR3 reads CASSLSGTGGWTGELFF. The CDR3 region has the DNA TGTGCCAGCAGTCTATCCGGGACAGGGGGCTGGACCGGGGAGCTGTTTTTT. The chain has TRBV5-6 and TRBJ2-2; 12 bases are a match to TRBD1. V trimming: 5 bases; J trimming: 5 bases; junction bases outside the gene matches: 10. The germline CDR1 and CDR2 sequences are SGHDT and YYEEEE. The CDR3 sequence is 17 residues long.

This clone was observed a handful of times. In DNA, the CDR3 is TGCAGCGTTGAAGATCCGGAGGGAGGAGGAGGCTACACCTTC. Protein: CSVEDPEGGGGYTF. V usage is TRBV29-1 and J usage is TRBJ1-2; D is unresolved. The CDR3 consists of 14 residues. V lost 0 bases and J lost 8, with 16 bases in between. Germline loops: CDR1 SQVTM, CDR2 ANQGSEA.

The J gene is TRBJ2-3, the V gene TRBV5-8, with 7 bases matching TRBD1. The CDR3 is made up of 15 amino acids. Germline loops: CDR1 SGHTS, CDR2 YDEGEE. With 4 bases clipped from V and 6 bases from J, the junction kept 11 bases outside the gene matches. CDR3 DNA: TGTGCCAGCAGCCAGAACAGGGGTCCGCAGGATACGCAGTATTTT. Its translation: CASSQNRGPQDTQYF.

The chain joins TRBV29-1 to TRBJ2-3; D possibly uses TRBD1 or TRBD2 (6 bases each). This CDR3 is 15 amino acids long. Germline V gene data show CDR1 as SQVTM and CDR2 as ANQGSEA. V shed 5 bases and J shed 2 bases, with 17 bases lying between them. As DNA, the CDR3 is TGCAGCGTTAAGGTCGGTAGGGGGGACACAGATACGCAGTATTTT. Translation: CSVKVGRGDTDTQYF.